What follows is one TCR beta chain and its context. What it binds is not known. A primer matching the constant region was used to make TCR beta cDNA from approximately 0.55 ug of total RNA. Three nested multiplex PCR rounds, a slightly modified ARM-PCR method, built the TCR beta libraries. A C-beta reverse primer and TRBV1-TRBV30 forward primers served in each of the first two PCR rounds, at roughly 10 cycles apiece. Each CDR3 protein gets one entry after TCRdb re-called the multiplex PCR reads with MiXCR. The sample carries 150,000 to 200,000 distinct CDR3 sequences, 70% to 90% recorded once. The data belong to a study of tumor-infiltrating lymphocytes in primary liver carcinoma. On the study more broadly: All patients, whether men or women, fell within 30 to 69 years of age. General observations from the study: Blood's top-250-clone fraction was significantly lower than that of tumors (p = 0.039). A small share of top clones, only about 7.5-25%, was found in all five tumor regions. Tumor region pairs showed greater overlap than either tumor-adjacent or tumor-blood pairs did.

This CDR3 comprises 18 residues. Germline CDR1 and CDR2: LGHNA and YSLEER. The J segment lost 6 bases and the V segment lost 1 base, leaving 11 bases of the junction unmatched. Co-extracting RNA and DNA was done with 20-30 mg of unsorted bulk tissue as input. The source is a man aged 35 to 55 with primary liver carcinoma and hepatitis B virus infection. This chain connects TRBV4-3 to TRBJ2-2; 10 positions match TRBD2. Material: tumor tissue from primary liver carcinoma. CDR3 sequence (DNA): TGCGCCAGCAGCCAAGCTCCTTGCGGAGCGGGGGGGCCCGGGGAGCTGTTTTTT. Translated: CASSQAPCGAGGPGELFF.